This T cell receptor beta chain came from a study of a mutant IDH1 vaccine in newly diagnosed glioma. Study-wide context: Vaccination was launched 4-6 weeks after radiotherapy alone, or with temozolomide cycles. Previous care, which was radiotherapy, temozolomide, or both, most often involved both. Findings and caveats of the study: Across multiple MHC alleles, 93.3% of patients had vaccine-induced responses.

This clone was counted between two and nine times. What it recognizes is unknown. The time point here: week 23, last vaccination. Alongside topical imiquimod, each dose of vaccine comprised 300 ug of mutant IDH1 20-mer peptide. Using immunoSEQ multiplex PCR, the repertoire was profiled, and TCRdb retains in-frame clones only, with some absent. The data show roughly 28,000 clones, approximately 80% seen once. Here the sequenced sample was PBMCs, taken from a glioma patient whose treatment included an IDH1 peptide vaccine. This TCR derives from a woman between 18 and 30 years old with glioma.

The CDR3 DNA reads TGTGCCAGCTCACCAGGGGACAGCTCCTACGAGCAGTACTTC. Its translation is CASSPGDSSYEQYF. The rearrangement links TRBV18 to TRBJ2-7; TRBD1 matches at 7 bases. Per the germline V gene, CDR1 is KGHSH and CDR2 is LQKENI. The junction had 1 base not matched to a gene; V was cut back by 2 bases and J by 0 bases. The length of the CDR3 is 14 residues.